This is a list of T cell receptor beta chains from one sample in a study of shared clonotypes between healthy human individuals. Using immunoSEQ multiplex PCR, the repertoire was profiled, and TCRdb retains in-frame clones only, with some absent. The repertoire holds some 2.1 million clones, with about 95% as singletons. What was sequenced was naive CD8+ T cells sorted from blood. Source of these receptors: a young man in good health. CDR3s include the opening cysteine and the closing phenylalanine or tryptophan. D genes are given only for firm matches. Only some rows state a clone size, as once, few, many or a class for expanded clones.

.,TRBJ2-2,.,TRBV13,CASSLVATGSGTGELFF,TGTGCCAGCAGCTTAGTTGCAACAGGGTCGGGGACCGGGGAGCTGTTTTTT
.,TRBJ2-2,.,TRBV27,CASSPGLNTGELFF,TGTGCCAGCAGTCCGGGCCTTAACACCGGGGAGCTGTTTTTT
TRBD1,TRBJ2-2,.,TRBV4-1,CASSRQGYDTGELFF,TGCGCCAGCAGCCGACAGGGGTATGACACCGGGGAGCTGTTTTTT
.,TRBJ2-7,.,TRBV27,CASSPGPQSYEQYF,TGTGCCAGCAGCCCCGGCCCCCAGTCCTACGAGCAGTACTTC
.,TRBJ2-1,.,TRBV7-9,CASTSPLVHEQFF,TGTGCCAGCACCTCACCCTTGGTCCATGAGCAGTTCTTC
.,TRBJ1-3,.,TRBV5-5,CASSFGEGRNTIYF,TGTGCCAGCAGCTTTGGAGAGGGGAGAAACACCATATATTTT
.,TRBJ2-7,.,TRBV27,CASSLRRDYEQYF,TGTGCCAGCAGTTTAAGGAGAGACTACGAGCAGTACTTC
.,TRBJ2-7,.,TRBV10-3,CAISRDFAEYDEQYF,TGTGCCATCAGCAGGGACTTCGCGGAATATGACGAGCAGTACTTC
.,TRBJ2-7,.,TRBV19,CASSIRDADEQYF,TGTGCCAGTAGTATTAGGGACGCTGACGAGCAGTACTTC
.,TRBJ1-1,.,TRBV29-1,CSVVGANTEAFF,TGCAGCGTTGTCGGCGCGAACACTGAAGCTTTCTTT
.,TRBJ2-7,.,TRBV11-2,CASSFGREQYF,TGTGCCAGCAGCTTCGGCAGGGAGCAGTACTTC
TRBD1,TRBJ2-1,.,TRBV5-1,CASSLGQGAYNEQFF,TGCGCCAGCAGCTTGGGACAGGGGGCGTACAATGAGCAGTTCTTC
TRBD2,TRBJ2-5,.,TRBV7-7,CASSPPGLAGVWETQYF,TGTGCTAGCAGTCCACCGGGACTAGCGGGAGTATGGGAGACCCAGTACTTC
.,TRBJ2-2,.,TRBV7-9,CASSSTDPMGTGELFF,TGTGCCAGCAGCTCAACCGACCCGATGGGTACCGGGGAGCTGTTTTTT
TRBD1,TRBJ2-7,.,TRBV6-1,CASSDYGTGAYEQYF,TGTGCCAGCAGTGATTACGGGACAGGAGCCTACGAGCAGTACTTC
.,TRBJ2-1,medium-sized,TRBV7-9,CASSFDPNEQFF,TGTGCCAGCAGCTTTGACCCGAATGAGCAGTTCTTC
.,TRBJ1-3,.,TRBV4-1,CASSQEDASGNTIYF,TGCGCCAGCAGCCAAGAGGACGCCTCTGGAAACACCATATATTTT
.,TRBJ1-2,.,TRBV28,CASSFQPGVETGYTF,TGTGCCAGCAGTTTTCAGCCCGGGGTGGAAACTGGCTACACCTTC
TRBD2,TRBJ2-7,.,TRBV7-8,CASSSMTSGIYEQYF,TGTGCCAGCAGCTCAATGACTAGCGGGATCTACGAGCAGTACTTC
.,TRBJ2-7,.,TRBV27,CASTGPGSYEQYF,TGTGCCAGCACCGGACCGGGGTCCTACGAGCAGTACTTC
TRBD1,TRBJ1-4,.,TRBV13,CASSLFRDSNEKLFF,TGTGCCAGCAGCTTATTCCGGGACAGTAATGAAAAACTGTTTTTT
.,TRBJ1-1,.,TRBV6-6,CASTTGFEAFF,TGTGCCAGTACCACAGGTTTTGAAGCTTTCTTT